The 3 T cell receptor beta chains below come from one sample, sequenced in a study of vaccination effects on CD4 cells after COVID-19. The table came from immunoSEQ multiplex PCR; TCRdb's copy has only in-frame clones and leaves some out. The data show more than 9,000 clones, with approximately 69% seen just once and approximately 24% held by the top ten. Which antigens these TCRs recognize remains unknown. Before any sequencing was done, the ViraFEST assay used viral peptide pools to expand antigen-specific CD4+ T cells. Culture lasted approximately 10 days before CD4+ T cell isolation. The sequences come from CD4+ T cells from PBMCs cultured with HCoV-229E spike peptides, collected before COVID-19 vaccination. These receptor sequences come from a human donor who received a COVID-19 vaccine.

This clone was counted only a few times. The rearrangement links TRBV12-3 or TRBV12-4 to TRBJ2-2; no definite D call. V shed 2 bases and J shed 6 bases, with 7 bases lying between them. The CDR3 runs 13 residues. CDR3 DNA sequence: TGTGCCAGCAGTTTATTCGAGGCCGGGGAGCTGTTTTTT. This sequence encodes CASSLFEAGELFF.

This clone was seen a few times. The J gene is TRBJ1-2, the V gene TRBV27; D is unclear. The CDR3 is made up of 15 amino acids. V shed 5 bases and J shed 1 base, with 14 bases lying between them. CDR1 is MNHEY, CDR2 SMNVEV, per germline (reference sequence). The DNA for the CDR3 is TGTGCCAGCAGTCGGAGGGAATCCTTTAACTATGGCTACACCTTC. Encoded protein: CASSRRESFNYGYTF.

J is TRBJ1-1 and V is TRBV7-8, with D hard to call. The germline V gene encodes CDR1 SGHVS and CDR2 FQNEAQ. This CDR3 contains 15 residues. Trimming took 4 bases from V and 1 from J, leaving 13 bases between them. CDR3 region: CASSSAGRPNTEAFF. The CDR3 coding sequence is TGTGCCAGCAGCTCAGCGGGCAGGCCGAACACTGAAGCTTTCTTT. Using reference TRBV7-8 and TRBJ1-1 for the parts outside the CDR3, the full variable domain is GAGVSQSPRYKVAKRGQDVALRCDPISGHVSLFWYQQALGQGPEFLTYFQNEAQLDKSGLPSDRFFAERPEGSVSTLKIQRTQQEDSAVYLCASSSAGRPNTEAFFGQGTRLTVV.